A selection of T cell receptor beta chains follows, all from one sample in a study of blood T cell repertoires in COVID-19. Generated by immunoSEQ multiplex PCR, the TCRdb table keeps only in-frame clones and is missing some. Among around 150,000 clones listed, roughly 87% were seen once. Input material: peripheral blood. These receptors were collected from a woman aged 60-75 years who had recovered from COVID-19. Both conserved end residues are part of each CDR3. A D gene is named only where the DNA matches it firmly. For some rows the clone size is stated as once, few or many, or as a class when expanded; others skip it.

>NA|TRBJ1-1|TRBV3-1/TRBV3-2|NA
TGTGCCAGCAGCCTCCAGGGAATAAGGAACACTGAAGCTTTCTTT
CASSLQGIRNTEAFF
>NA|TRBJ1-4|TRBV6-5|NA
TGTGCCAGCAGTTACTCGACAGCCGTTAATGAAAAACTGTTTTTT
CASSYSTAVNEKLFF
>NA|TRBJ1-4|TRBV28|NA
TGTGCCAGCAGTTTATTTGGACAGCTGGAAAAACTGTTTTTT
CASSLFGQLEKLFF
>NA|TRBJ2-2|TRBV27|NA
TGTGCCAGCAGTTTATCGGTGCCGTCACCAGGGGTGATCGTCACCGGGGAGCTGTTTTTT
CASSLSVPSPGVIVTGELFF
>NA|TRBJ2-5|TRBV28|TRBD1
TGTGCCAGCAGTTCCTCCGGCAGGGGGCACGAGACCCAGTACTTC
CASSSSGRGHETQYF
>NA|TRBJ2-5|TRBV4-3|TRBD1
TGCGCCAGCAGCCAAGAGGGACAGGCGACCCAGTACTTC
CASSQEGQATQYF
>NA|TRBJ1-6|TRBV11-2|TRBD1
TGTGCCAGCAGCTTAGGAGGGGGCTTCGATAATTCACCCCTCCACTTT
CASSLGGGFDNSPLHF
>NA|TRBJ2-1|TRBV6-2/TRBV6-3|TRBD2
TGTGCCAGCAGCCCCCTTTCCGGGGGGTTCTACAATGAGCAGTTCTTC
CASSPLSGGFYNEQFF
>NA|TRBJ2-2|TRBV19|NA
TGTGCCAGTAGTATAGGCAGGACCGGGGAGCTGTTTTTT
CASSIGRTGELFF
>NA|TRBJ2-2|TRBV5-1|NA
TGCGCCAGCAGCGCATACAGTTCGTTGACCGGGGAGCTGTTTTTT
CASSAYSSLTGELFF
>NA|TRBJ2-2|TRBV4-2|NA
TGTGCCAGCAGCCAACGAGTAAACGGGGAGCTGTTTTTT
CASSQRVNGELFF
>once|TRBJ2-5|TRBV6-5|NA
TGTGCCAGCAGTTACTCTAGGTTGACGGGGACCCAGTACTTC
CASSYSRLTGTQYF
>once|TRBJ2-2|TRBV7-3|NA
TGTGCCAGCAGCCCCGACACCGGGGAGCTGTTTTTT
CASSPDTGELFF
>NA|TRBJ2-2|TRBV6-6|NA
TGTGCCAGCAGCATGCAGGGGAACACCGGGGAGCTGTTTTTT
CASSMQGNTGELFF
>NA|TRBJ2-7|TRBV5-1|NA
TGCGCCAGCAGCTTGGCAGGACTGCTTGTTACCTACGAGCAGTACTTC
CASSLAGLLVTYEQYF
>NA|TRBJ2-2|TRBV9|TRBD2
TGTGCCAGCAGCGTAGCACCGCCCGTGACACTGGGACTAGCGGGGGGGCGTCAAACCGGGGAGCTGTTTTTT
CASSVAPPVTLGLAGGRQTGELFF
>NA|TRBJ1-5|TRBV28|NA
TGTGCCAGCAGTTTACAGGACAGCCCTTCGCGGCCCCAGCATTTT
CASSLQDSPSRPQHF
>few|TRBJ2-7|TRBV7-8|TRBD2
TGTGCCAGCAGCTCCACGAGGGAGGGCTACGAGCAGTACTTC
CASSSTREGYEQYF
>NA|TRBJ2-3|TRBV3-1/TRBV3-2|NA
TGTGCCAGCAGCCAAGATCTTGCTGGGGGCTTAGATACGCAGTATTTT
CASSQDLAGGLDTQYF
>NA|TRBJ2-2|TRBV27|TRBD1
TGTGCCAGCCACCGGACAGGGCAGAACACCGGGGAGCTGTTTTTT
CASHRTGQNTGELFF
>NA|TRBJ2-5|TRBV24-1|TRBD2
TGTGCCACCAGTGATGGGGCGGGGGGCACGGAGACCCAGTACTTC
CATSDGAGGTETQYF
>NA|TRBJ1-1|TRBV18|TRBD1
TGTGCCAGCTCACCACCAGGGGGCGCTTTGGAAGCTTTCTTT
CASSPPGGALEAFF
>NA|TRBJ2-7|TRBV5-1|TRBD1
TGCGCCAGCAGCTTGGCCGAGGGGGACAGGTACGAGCAGTACTTC
CASSLAEGDRYEQYF
>NA|TRBJ1-6|TRBV28|NA
TGTGCCAGCAGTCTGGGGGCCAGGGATTCACCCCTCCACTTT
CASSLGARDSPLHF
>NA|TRBJ1-6|TRBV2|NA
TGTGCCAGCAGACTCACCACAGGAGCTAATTCACCCCTCCACTTT
CASRLTTGANSPLHF
>NA|TRBJ1-2|TRBV4-1|NA
TGCGCCAGCAGCCAAGTACCAGGGGCCGCTAACTATGGCTACACCTTC
CASSQVPGAANYGYTF
>NA|TRBJ2-2|TRBV5-4|NA
TGTGCCAGCAGCTTGGTTCTCGGAGCGAACACCGGGGAGCTGTTTTTT
CASSLVLGANTGELFF
>NA|TRBJ1-2|TRBV5-1|TRBD1
TGCGCCAGCAGCTTAGGAGAGAACAGGGGAGGCTATGGCTACACCTTC
CASSLGENRGGYGYTF
>NA|TRBJ2-3|TRBV5-1|NA
TGCGCCAGCAGCTTAGTAAGCGGAGCAGGCACAGATACGCAGTATTTT
CASSLVSGAGTDTQYF
>NA|TRBJ2-5|TRBV28|NA
TGTGCCTCCGGAGGGGGGGCGCTGGAGACCCAGTACTTC
CASGGGALETQYF
>few|TRBJ2-2|TRBV4-1|TRBD2
TGCGCCAGCAGCCAACCTGGCATAGCGGGGGGGAGGAACACCGGGGAGCTGTTTTTT
CASSQPGIAGGRNTGELFF
>NA|TRBJ2-7|TRBV28|TRBD1
TGTGCCAGCAGGGGGGGCGGGACAGGGGTCCACGAGCAGTACTTC
CASRGGGTGVHEQYF
>NA|TRBJ1-4|TRBV6-5|NA
TGTGCCAGCAGTTACAGCCTTGCAACTAATGAAAAACTGTTTTTT
CASSYSLATNEKLFF
>few|TRBJ1-6|TRBV13|TRBD1
TGTGCCAGCAGCCTGGACAGGGGGGGAGCACCCCTCCACTTT
CASSLDRGGAPLHF
>NA|TRBJ2-7|TRBV28|NA
TGTGCCAGCAGACTTCGGGCGGGCGAGCAGTACTTC
CASRLRAGEQYF
>NA|TRBJ1-5|TRBV27|TRBD1
TGTGCCAGCAGTCTACCCCCAGGGGGCGAAGCCCCCCAGCCCCAGCATTTT
CASSLPPGGEAPQPQHF
>NA|TRBJ2-1|TRBV18|TRBD2
TGTGCCAGCTCACCCCTACGGACTAGCGGGGGCTACAATGAGCAGTTCTTC
CASSPLRTSGGYNEQFF
>NA|TRBJ1-5|TRBV6-1|NA
TGTGCCAGCAGTGAAATGTCAGGGGTCTATAGCAATCAGCCCCAGCATTTT
CASSEMSGVYSNQPQHF
>NA|TRBJ2-1|TRBV2|NA
TGTGCCAGCAGTCCCTGGGGCCCTGAGCAGTTCTTC
CASSPWGPEQFF
>NA|TRBJ1-1|TRBV28|NA
TGTGCCAGCAGTTTAAGGGGCGCGAAGGCCACTGAAGCTTTCTTT
CASSLRGAKATEAFF
>few|TRBJ1-1|TRBV5-4|NA
TGTGCCAGCAGCTACAGAAACACTGAAGCTTTCTTT
CASSYRNTEAFF
>NA|TRBJ2-3|TRBV3-1/TRBV3-2|TRBD2
TGTGCCAGCAGCCCGCGGGGGGGCCCGACAGATACGCAGTATTTT
CASSPRGGPTDTQYF
>NA|TRBJ2-2|TRBV9|NA
TGTGCCAGCAGCGTAGCGAGGGCTGGGGAGCTGTTTTTT
CASSVARAGELFF
>NA|TRBJ1-6|TRBV6-5|TRBD1
TGTGCCAGCGGGACAGGGTGGAATTCACCCCTCCACTTT
CASGTGWNSPLHF
>NA|TRBJ1-4|TRBV2|TRBD1
TGTGCCAGCAGGGTTGACAGGGGCGGGGGTGAAAAACTGTTTTTT
CASRVDRGGGEKLFF
>NA|TRBJ2-7|TRBV7-9|NA
TGTGCCAGCAGCTTAGAGGGCGAGGGTGACTACGAGCAGTACTTC
CASSLEGEGDYEQYF
>NA|TRBJ1-3|TRBV7-9|NA
TGTGCCAGCAGCTTAGGCGGGCCTGGAAACACCATATATTTT
CASSLGGPGNTIYF
>once|TRBJ2-7|TRBV28|NA
TGTGCCAGCAGCCCGACAGCAGACTACGAGCAGTACTTC
CASSPTADYEQYF
>NA|TRBJ1-3|TRBV5-1|TRBD1
TGCGCCAGCAGCTTGGCCCAGGACAGGGACTCTGGAAACACCATATATTTT
CASSLAQDRDSGNTIYF
>NA|TRBJ1-5|TRBV7-6|NA
TGTGCCAGCAGCTTAGACAGGGCAAGCAATCAGCCCCAGCATTTT
CASSLDRASNQPQHF
>NA|TRBJ2-2|TRBV11-2|TRBD2
TGTGCCAGCAGCTTATTGTCTAGCGGGTACACCGGGGAGCTGTTTTTT
CASSLLSSGYTGELFF
>few|TRBJ1-3|TRBV4-2|NA
TGTGCCAGCAAAATGGAACAGGGAGTCTCTGGAAACACCATATATTTT
CASKMEQGVSGNTIYF
>NA|TRBJ1-4|TRBV28|NA
TGTGCCAGCAGACAGGGTAATGAAAAACTGTTTTTT
CASRQGNEKLFF
>NA|TRBJ1-1|TRBV9|NA
TGTGCCAGCAGCGTACCCAGGGGTTCTGAAGCTTTCTTT
CASSVPRGSEAFF
>NA|TRBJ2-3|TRBV4-3|TRBD2
TGCGCCAGCAGCCGGAACGGGGGGGCTACAGATACGCAGTATTTT
CASSRNGGATDTQYF